One sample yielded the 5 T cell receptor beta chains listed below, sequenced in a study of T cell changes during pregnancy in multiple sclerosis. Generated by immunoSEQ multiplex PCR, the TCRdb table keeps only in-frame clones and is missing some. The profile shows approximately 33,000 clones, around 88% of them singletons. The sequences come from CD4+ T cells from peripheral blood mononuclear cells, collected in the first trimester of pregnancy. Every receptor here comes from a female donor in good health, enrolled as a control in a pregnancy study.

J is TRBJ1-1 and V is TRBV5-1; 7 bases are shared with TRBD1. The germline CDR1 and CDR2 sequences are SGHRS and YFSETQ. The junction had 2 bases not matched to a gene; V was cut back by 3 bases and J by 0 bases. This CDR3 is 14 amino acids long. The CDR3 reads CASSSTGVNTEAFF. The DNA for the CDR3 is TGCGCCAGCAGCTCTACAGGGGTGAACACTGAAGCTTTCTTT.

J is TRBJ1-5 and V is TRBV5-1; possibly TRBD1 for D (5 bases). This CDR3 spans 17 amino acids. The ends were cut back, 2 bases at V and 2 bases at J, with 17 bases in the middle. Looked up from germline, CDR1 is SGHRS and CDR2 is YFSETQ. The CDR3 nucleotides read TGCGCCAGCAGCTTTGAGATCAGGGATCGTGGCAATCAGCCCCAGCATTTT. Its translation is CASSFEIRDRGNQPQHF.

V usage is TRBV11-2 and J usage is TRBJ1-6; D perhaps matches TRBD1 (6 bases). The CDR3 is 16 residues long. Germline V gene data show CDR1 as SGHAT and CDR2 as FQNNGV. V was trimmed by 5 bases and J by 10 bases, leaving 21 bases between them. The CDR3 here is CASSRQDPSGGSPLHF. The CDR3 DNA reads as TGTGCCAGCAGCCGACAGGACCCTTCGGGGGGATCACCCCTCCACTTT.

The CDR3 DNA follows: TGCGCCAGCAGCCCGAAATTAGCGGTGAACTCTGGGGCCAACGTCCTGACTTTC. It specifies CASSPKLAVNSGANVLTF. V and J are TRBV4-3 and TRBJ2-6; D is perhaps TRBD2 (6 bases). Germline loops: CDR1 LGHNA, CDR2 YSLEER. CDR3 length: 18 amino acids. V shed 4 bases and J shed 0 bases, with 16 bases lying between them.

The chain combines TRBV5-1 with TRBJ1-1; 7 bases are a match to TRBD1. Germline lookup yields CDR1 SGHRS and CDR2 YFSETQ. The CDR3 contains 15 residues. V lost 5 bases, J lost 1 base, and 8 bases stayed unmatched. The CDR3 region is CASSQPRDRNTEAFF. Here the CDR3 DNA reads TGCGCCAGCAGTCAACCTCGGGACAGGAACACTGAAGCTTTCTTT.